The source of this T cell receptor (beta chain) is a study of Graves' ophthalmopathy and Graves' hyperthyroidism (dated by TCRdb to 2016 to 2018). Describing the broader study: Peripheral blood was collected before any treatment was given, at the time of initial diagnosis. In total, 135 blood samples were TCR-sequenced: some 43 ophthalmopathy, roughly 80 hyperthyroidism and about 17 hyperthyroidism-to-ophthalmopathy patients. A discovery set of 100 patients (43 ophthalmopathy, 55 to 60 stable hyperthyroidism) was enrolled to explore V-J signatures distinguishing ophthalmopathy from hyperthyroidism. TCR beta repertoire signatures were used to distinguish Graves' ophthalmopathy from Graves' hyperthyroidism and to predict progression to ophthalmopathy. T-cell repertoires of thyroid tissue and blood were compared in six hyperthyroidism patients. An independent validation cohort comprised 18 hyperthyroidism patients and some 16 patients who later progressed from hyperthyroidism to ophthalmopathy. Once sampling was done, hyperthyroidism patients were given methimazole at a starting dose of 30 mg daily, while ophthalmopathy patients were given high-dose intravenous methylprednisolone. Broad study findings and their caveats: No statistical method was used to set the sample size in advance, and the investigators knew which group each participant was assigned to. Ophthalmopathy was separated from stable hyperthyroidism by the 13-signature model with about 85% sensitivity and 81.08% specificity in cross-validation and with 80%/75% in the test set. In validation, the model predicted ophthalmopathy progression with about 71% sensitivity and about 73% specificity; approximately 12 predicted patients were CT-confirmed with GO in a median of about 7.1 months. Most expanded thyroid clonotypes with a frequency above 0.001 also appeared in blood, which suggests that blood repertoires may reflect the immune response in the thyroid.

Hyperthyroidism was considered stable if no progression to ophthalmopathy occurred within 18 months of follow-up. Patients with hyperthyroidism were aged 18 to 65 years, had been newly diagnosed, and had a disease duration of less than 2 months. Patients with other autoimmune diseases, uncontrolled infections, pregnancy or lactation were excluded from the study. Clinical symptoms, serum thyroxine, TRAb, thyroid ultrasound and orbital computed tomography were used for diagnosis. Using Ficoll-Paque density gradient centrifugation, PBMCs were isolated from approximately 11 ml of fresh peripheral blood. Trizol reagent was used to extract the total RNA, and its quality was then checked on an Agilent 2100 Bioanalyzer. Unmatched junction bases come to 13, with V trimmed by 6 bases and J by 6 bases. There are 15 amino acids in the CDR3, from cysteine to phenylalanine inclusive. The kept DNA is CDR3 alone, 45 bases in frame from the first base. According to the germline V gene, CDR1 reads MDHEN and CDR2 reads SYDVKM.

This clonotype has ten or more counts. The specificity of this receptor is unknown. The sample holds no much larger clone one base away, and base qualities are not on file. For repertoire sequencing, the TCR beta CDR3 regions were amplified from RNA transcripts. The first round was an RT-PCR using HTBI primers with the Qiagen OneStep RT-PCR kit, and this first round was followed by a second-round multiplex PCR, then size selection and purification. The libraries underwent paired-end sequencing with 100 bp reads on an Illumina HiSeq2000. Turning to the authors' computational methods: SOAPnuke was used for read processing, and reads with adapters, uncalled bases, a mean Phred below 15, or no exact constant-primer or identifier match were discarded. COPE v1.2.5 was used to merge the high-quality paired reads. Clonotypes were defined as unique nucleotide sequences and were aligned to IMGT TRB V, D and J references using MiTCR v1.1. The analysis was limited to V-J combinations with a frequency above 0.0001, which together covered 99.2% of the repertoires. For each V-J combination, a TCR clonal expansion and chaos score was defined as the ratio of F50 clonal expansion to chaos observed in the TCRdist matrix. Welch's t-statistics and random forest were used to reduce the features to some 13 V-J combinations, which were then used as input to a naive Bayes classifier. The Morisita-Horn index was used to measure how similar the thyroid and blood repertoires were. TCRdb reworked the public reads: Q25 trimming with fastp, MiXCR clone assembly, productive beta chains retained. For every CDR3 protein sequence, its rows merge into one entry that carries the most common genes and DNA. The V and J calls and clone size come from TCRdb's table, not from the authors' own analysis. This sample comprises some 370,000 distinct CDR3 sequences, approximately 17% of them detected only once. The ten largest clones capture roughly 2.4% of the sample.

The TCR was taken from an adult woman with stable Graves' hyperthyroidism. Sequenced input: peripheral blood. The sequence is built from TRBV28 and TRBJ1-1; 7 bases in the junction line up with TRBD1. The DNA sequence follows: TGTGCCAGCAGCGAGATAAAGACAGGGCCCCCTGAAGCTTTCTTT. Its translation reads: CASSEIKTGPPEAFF. When the CDR3 is completed using the reference TRBV28 and TRBJ1-1 genes on either side, the full variable domain is DVKVTQSSRYLVKRTGEKVFLECVQDMDHENMFWYRQDPGLGLRLIYFSYDVKMKEKGDIPEGYSVSREKKERFSLILESASTNQTSMYLCASSEIKTGPPEAFFGQGTRLTVV.